Listed below are T cell receptor beta chains from one sample, sequenced in a study of blood T cell repertoires in COVID-19. Generated by immunoSEQ multiplex PCR, the TCRdb table keeps only in-frame clones and is missing some. The sample includes roughly 100,000 clones, roughly 80% of them seen just once. Sequenced material: peripheral blood. Receptor source: a man aged 60-69 years with active or convalescent COVID-19. CDR3s include the opening cysteine and the closing phenylalanine or tryptophan. D genes are given only for firm matches. Clone size is given for some rows only: seen once, a few or many times, or a class if the clone is expanded.

TRBV5-1,TRBJ2-3,TRBD2,-,TGCGCCAGCAGCTTGGGGCGGGAGGCTCACAAGGATACGCAGTATTTT,CASSLGREAHKDTQYF
TRBV6-6,TRBJ1-1,-,-,TGTGCCAGCAGCCGTACAGGGTTCACTGAAGCTTTCTTT,CASSRTGFTEAFF
TRBV3-1/TRBV3-2,TRBJ2-1,-,-,TGTGCCAGCAGCCAAGATCGGAGGGGTGAGCAGTTCTTC,CASSQDRRGEQFF
TRBV24-1,TRBJ2-1,TRBD1,-,TGTGCCACCAGTGACCCAAACCGGGACAGGGTCAATGAGCAGTTCTTC,CATSDPNRDRVNEQFF
TRBV5-1,TRBJ2-3,TRBD2,-,TGCGCCAGCAGCCCAGGGACTAGCGGACTCACAGATACGCAGTATTTT,CASSPGTSGLTDTQYF
TRBV2,TRBJ1-1,-,-,TGTGCCAGCAAAATGGTCAGGGTGGGGACTGAAGCTTTCTTT,CASKMVRVGTEAFF
TRBV6-2/TRBV6-3,TRBJ1-2,-,-,TGTGCCAGCCGTTCCGGCGGCTCCAACTATGGCTACACCTTC,CASRSGGSNYGYTF
TRBV18,TRBJ2-1,-,-,TGTGCCAGCTCACTAAACTTAGCGGTTTCTGACAATGAGCAGTTCTTC,CASSLNLAVSDNEQFF
TRBV28,TRBJ2-7,TRBD2,-,TGTGCCAGCAGTTTTAGCGGGAGTTCCCGCGAGCAGTACTTC,CASSFSGSSREQYF
TRBV2,TRBJ2-1,-,once,TGTGCCAGCAGTGTAGCCTCGCGGGGTGAGCAGTTCTTC,CASSVASRGEQFF
TRBV12-3/TRBV12-4,TRBJ1-5,-,once,TGTGCCAGCAGTTCGGACAGAAATCAGCCCCAGCATTTT,CASSSDRNQPQHF
TRBV9,TRBJ1-2,-,-,TGTGCCAGCAGCGTAGGTCCCAGTTCTGGCTACACCTTC,CASSVGPSSGYTF
TRBV11-2,TRBJ2-5,TRBD2,few,TGTGCCAGCAGCACCCGCTCTAGCGGGAGAAGGCAAGAGACCCAGTACTTC,CASSTRSSGRRQETQYF
TRBV29-1,TRBJ1-1,-,few,TGCAGCGTTGGGCAGGGCTGGGGCACTGAAGCTTTCTTT,CSVGQGWGTEAFF
TRBV5-1,TRBJ2-5,-,-,TGCGCCAGCAGCTTGGTTGTCGGGGAGACCCAGTACTTC,CASSLVVGETQYF
TRBV18,TRBJ2-2,TRBD1,-,TGTGCCAGCTCACCACGAGGACAGGTCGTGACCGGGGAGCTGTTTTTT,CASSPRGQVVTGELFF
TRBV6-5,TRBJ1-1,-,once,TGTGCCAGCAGTTACTCCGGGGGGAACACTGAAACTTTCTTT,CASSYSGGNTETFF
TRBV6-5,TRBJ2-7,TRBD1,-,TGTGCCAGCAGTCCGGGACAGGCCCTTCCCTACGAGCAGTACTTC,CASSPGQALPYEQYF
TRBV25-1,TRBJ1-2,TRBD1,-,TGTGCCAGCAGTGGGTCCGGGACAGGGGCATATGGCTACACCTTC,CASSGSGTGAYGYTF
TRBV19,TRBJ2-1,TRBD2,-,TGTGCCAGTAGCCTCATGGCGGGAGATCTGTTCTTC,CASSLMAGDLFF
TRBV18,TRBJ1-1,TRBD1,-,TGTGCCAGCTCACCACCCGGGACAGGGAATGTGAACACTGAAGCTTTCTTT,CASSPPGTGNVNTEAFF
TRBV28,TRBJ2-2,-,-,TGTGCCAGCAGGGGGAGTCGGGCCGGGGAGCTGTTTTTT,CASRGSRAGELFF
TRBV25-1,TRBJ1-1,-,-,TGTGCCAGCAGTGTTTACAGGGATCGGACTGAAGCTTTCTTT,CASSVYRDRTEAFF
TRBV6-1,TRBJ1-5,-,-,TGTGCCAGCAGTGAAGCTGTTGGGCCCAATCAGCCCCAGCATTTT,CASSEAVGPNQPQHF
TRBV7-9,TRBJ1-2,-,few,TGTGCCAGCAGCCAGACAGGTTTCAGCTATGGCTACACCTTC,CASSQTGFSYGYTF
TRBV4-1,TRBJ2-1,-,-,TGCGCCAGCAGCCGGGGAGGTTCTCTCTCCTCCTACAATGAGCAGTTCTTC,CASSRGGSLSSYNEQFF
TRBV5-1,TRBJ2-1,-,-,TGCGCCAGCAGCTTGGGGACTGGGAGTGAGCAGTTCTTC,CASSLGTGSEQFF
TRBV27,TRBJ2-7,TRBD2,-,TGTGCCAGCAGCCCGGGACTAGTGGTGTCTTACGAGCAGTACTTC,CASSPGLVVSYEQYF
TRBV28,TRBJ1-5,-,-,TGTGCCAGCAGTTTATTACGGTATAGCAATCAGCCCCAGCATTTT,CASSLLRYSNQPQHF
TRBV10-3,TRBJ2-1,-,few,TGTGCCACCGGTCCTTCCTACAATGAGCAGTTCTTC,CATGPSYNEQFF
TRBV24-1,TRBJ2-1,-,-,TGTGCCACCAGTGACCCCGGAGGCCGCCATGAGCAGTTCTTC,CATSDPGGRHEQFF
TRBV21-1,TRBJ1-2,-,-,TGTGCCAGCAGCCTTCACAGGCAACTCTATGGCTACACCTTC,CASSLHRQLYGYTF
TRBV20-1,TRBJ1-1,-,-,TGCAGTGCTAGTAAGGACAGTGACGCTTTCTTT,CSASKDSDAFF
TRBV3-1/TRBV3-2,TRBJ2-4,-,-,TGTGCCAGCAGCCAAGTTTGGGCTTCGACGAACATTCAGTACTTC,CASSQVWASTNIQYF
TRBV12-3/TRBV12-4,TRBJ2-1,-,-,TGTGCCAGCAGTGACCCAGGGGGGCACATACAGTTCTTC,CASSDPGGHIQFF
TRBV9,TRBJ2-5,TRBD1,-,TGTGCCAGCACCCCAGGACAGGGAGGAGGAGAGACCCAGTACTTC,CASTPGQGGGETQYF
TRBV4-1,TRBJ1-1,TRBD1,-,TGCGCCAGCAGCCAAGAGGGTGGGACAGGCCATGAAGCTTTCTTT,CASSQEGGTGHEAFF
TRBV3-1/TRBV3-2,TRBJ2-7,-,-,TGTGCCAGCAGCCAAGGAGGCGCCTCCTACGAGCAGTACTTC,CASSQGGASYEQYF
TRBV21-1,TRBJ2-6,-,-,TGTGCCAGCAGCACCCGGACAGGGGGTTTCTCTGGGGCCAACGTCCTGACTTTC,CASSTRTGGFSGANVLTF
TRBV6-5,TRBJ2-1,TRBD1,-,TGTGCCAGCAGTTACTCCCGGGACAGGGGTAATGAGCAGTTCTTC,CASSYSRDRGNEQFF
TRBV7-2,TRBJ2-4,TRBD2,-,TGTGCCAGCGCCTACCGACCCGAGACTAGCGGGAGAAGGAGGAACATTCAGTACTTC,CASAYRPETSGRRRNIQYF
TRBV9,TRBJ1-6,TRBD1,-,TGTGCCAGCAGCGCCGAACCGGGACAGGGTCTATCACCCCTCCACTTT,CASSAEPGQGLSPLHF
TRBV6-6,TRBJ1-5,-,-,TGTGCCAGCAGTTTCCCCGGCAATCAGCCCCAGCATTTT,CASSFPGNQPQHF
TRBV15,TRBJ2-5,TRBD1,-,TGTGCCACCAGCAGAGATCAGGGACAGGCCGGAAAAGAGACCCAGTACTTC,CATSRDQGQAGKETQYF
TRBV7-2,TRBJ2-2,TRBD2,-,TGTGCCAGCAGCGTAACTAGCGGGATTAACACCGGGGAGCTGTTTTTT,CASSVTSGINTGELFF
TRBV28,TRBJ1-2,-,-,TGTGCCAGCAGTTTATACAGAACAAGTGGCTACACCTTC,CASSLYRTSGYTF
TRBV7-2,TRBJ2-5,TRBD1,-,TGTGCCAGCAGCTCGTTGACAGGGGAAGAGACCCAGTACTTC,CASSSLTGEETQYF
TRBV24-1,TRBJ1-2,-,-,TGTGCCACCAGTGATAGCCATGGGCCTGGCTACACCTTC,CATSDSHGPGYTF
TRBV27,TRBJ2-7,TRBD2,-,TGTGCCAGCAGTTCCGGACGGATAGCGGGAGGCCCAGGAGAGCAGTACTTC,CASSSGRIAGGPGEQYF
TRBV19,TRBJ1-5,TRBD1,once,TGTGCCAGTAACAACCAGGGACAGAGGAGCAATCAGCCCCAGCATTTT,CASNNQGQRSNQPQHF
TRBV7-9,TRBJ2-1,-,once,TGTGCCAGCAGTGGGAGGTCCAAAGGGAATGAGCAGTTCTTC,CASSGRSKGNEQFF
TRBV7-9,TRBJ1-1,-,-,TGTGCCAGCAGCCGGCAGACAAACACTGAAGCTTTCTTT,CASSRQTNTEAFF
TRBV11-2,TRBJ2-1,TRBD1,-,TGTGCCAGCAGCTCCTTACAGACAGGGGGCGAAAATGAGCAGTTCTTC,CASSSLQTGGENEQFF